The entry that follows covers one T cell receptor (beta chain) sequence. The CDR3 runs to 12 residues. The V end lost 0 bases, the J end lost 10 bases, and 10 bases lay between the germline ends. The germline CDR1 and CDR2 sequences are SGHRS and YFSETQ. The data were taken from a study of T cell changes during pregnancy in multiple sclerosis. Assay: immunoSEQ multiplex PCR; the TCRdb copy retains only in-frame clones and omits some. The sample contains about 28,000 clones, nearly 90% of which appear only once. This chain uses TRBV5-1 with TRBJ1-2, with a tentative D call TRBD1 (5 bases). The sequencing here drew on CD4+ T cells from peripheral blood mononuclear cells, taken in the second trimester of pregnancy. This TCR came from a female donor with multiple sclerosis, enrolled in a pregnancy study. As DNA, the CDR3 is TGCGCCAGCAGCTTGGGGGGGGAATACTACACCTTC. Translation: CASSLGGEYYTF.